One and the same sample provided the 23 T cell receptor beta chains below, sequenced in a study of blood T cell repertoires in COVID-19 (dated by TCRdb to 2019 to 2021). Library method: the immunoSEQ multiplex PCR assay. TCRdb limited this immuneACCESS table to in-frame rearrangements with V and J called. A share of clones is missing; checked studies link under half to unresolved V genes, and the rest is unexplained. The sample contains 100,000 to 150,000 clones, around 87% of them found a single time. The ten biggest clones cover around 7.3% of the sample. Sequenced material: peripheral blood. The receptors stem from a man between 45 and 60 years old with acute or convalescent COVID-19.

The rearrangement links TRBV18 to TRBJ2-7; 7 bases fit TRBD1. V lost 4 bases and J lost 1; bases outside the gene matches: 4. The CDR3 totals 14 residues. The germline CDR1 and CDR2 sequences are KGHSH and LQKENI. The CDR3 bases are TGTGCCAGCTCACGGGACAGCCAATCCTACGAGCAGTACTTC. As protein: CASSRDSQSYEQYF.

This clone occurred a few times. The chain joins TRBV21-1 to TRBJ2-7; the table's D call of TRBD1 was not tested on the DNA. TRBV21-1 is designated a pseudogene. The CDR3 is 13 amino acids. CDR3 nucleotide sequence: TGTGCCAGCACCGGGACAGGGGGCTACGAGCAGTACTTC. Translating it yields CASTGTGGYEQYF.

As for this clone: The sample contains more than one DNA sequence encoding this CDR3. The rearrangement uses TRBV19 and TRBJ1-5; D not resolved. Germline V gene lookup returns CDR1 LNHDA and CDR2 SQIVND (reference sequence). V lost 0 bases and J lost 2, with 8 bases in between. CDR3 size: 15 residues. The CDR3 sequence is CASSIDGGGNQPQHF. The CDR3 bases are TGTGCCAGTAGTATAGACGGAGGCGGCAATCAGCCCCAGCATTTT.

The chain couples TRBV29-1 to TRBJ2-2; 9 bases match TRBD1. Trimming at V came to 7 bases and at J to 2 bases, leaving 8 bases not matched to a gene. Germline CDR1 reads SQVTM; CDR2 reads ANQGSEA. CDR3 length: 15 residues. In nucleotides, the CDR3 is TGCAGCGCCCGGAACAGGGGGCGTAACACCGGGGAGCTGTTTTTT. This gives the protein CSARNRGRNTGELFF.

The chain recombines TRBV2 with TRBJ2-1; D possibly corresponds to TRBD1 (6 bases). Trimming removed 4 bases from V and 6 bases from J, with 16 bases in between. Germline loops: CDR1 SNHLY, CDR2 FYNNEI. This CDR3 region has 15 residues. The CDR3 spells CASSARTAGVNEQFF. The DNA of the CDR3 is TGTGCCAGCAGTGCCCGGACAGCTGGTGTCAATGAGCAGTTCTTC.

This clone has just one count. The chain has TRBV2 and TRBJ1-6; D gene uncertain. The CDR3 is 13 amino acids. The V gene lost 7 bases and the J gene lost 4 bases, with 8 bases spanning the gap. CDR1 and CDR2 (germline): SNHLY, FYNNEI. Here the CDR3 DNA reads TGTGCCAGCAACGCGGGATATAATTCACCCCTCCACTTT. As protein: CASNAGYNSPLHF. The variable domain in full, with the rest retrieved from reference TRBV2 and TRBJ1-6, is EPEVTQTPSHQVTQMGQEVILRCVPISNHLYFYWYRQILGQKVEFLVSFYNNEISEKSEIFDDQFSVERPDGSNFTLKIRSTKLEDSAMYFCASNAGYNSPLHFGNGTRLTVT.

The chain is built from TRBV20-1 and TRBJ2-1; TRBD2 matches 9 bases. Losses at the gene ends were 3 bases for V and 2 bases for J; bases not matched to a gene: 5. The germline gives CDR1 DFQATT, CDR2 SNEGSKA (reference sequence). This CDR3 contains 15 residues. In nucleotides, the CDR3 is TGCAGTGCTAGTAGGGCTAGCGGGACCTACAATGAGCAGTTCTTC. Its translation: CSASRASGTYNEQFF.

The gene calls are TRBV2 and TRBJ2-5; D may be TRBD2 (5 bases). This CDR3 is 14 amino acids long. V lost 7 bases, J lost 5 bases, and 17 bases lay in between. The germline gives CDR1 SNHLY, CDR2 FYNNEI. The CDR3 sequence is CASIPGNSWETQYF. The CDR3, as DNA: TGTGCCAGCATCCCGGGAAATTCATGGGAGACCCAGTACTTC. Using reference TRBV2 and TRBJ2-5 for the parts outside the CDR3, the full variable domain is EPEVTQTPSHQVTQMGQEVILRCVPISNHLYFYWYRQILGQKVEFLVSFYNNEISEKSEIFDDQFSVERPDGSNFTLKIRSTKLEDSAMYFCASIPGNSWETQYFGPGTRLLVL.

In this sample, this clone turned up a few times. The rearrangement uses TRBV5-1 and TRBJ1-2, with 11 bases identical to TRBD1. V lost 4 bases to trimming and J lost 5 bases; unmatched junction nucleotides: 4. This CDR3 has 14 residues. Germline V gene data show CDR1 as SGHRS and CDR2 as YFSETQ. CDR3: CASSLGDRGYGYTF. As DNA, the CDR3 is TGCGCCAGCAGCCTTGGGGACAGGGGGTATGGCTACACCTTC.

This chain joins TRBV6-5 and TRBJ1-5; TRBD1 matches at 7 bases. V trimming: 6 bases; J trimming: 5 bases; junction bases outside the gene matches: 4. This CDR3 contains 13 residues. Germline CDR1 and CDR2: MNHEY and SVGAGI. CDR3 DNA: TGTGCCAGCAGCCACAGGGGAGATCAGCCCCAGCATTTT. Protein: CASSHRGDQPQHF.

This clone has just a few counts. At one end the junction does not follow the germline gene, possibly because of a read error. This rearrangement joins TRBV11-2 to TRBJ2-2; D might be TRBD2 (7 bases). The CDR3 has 12 residues. CDR1 and CDR2 from the germline V gene are SGHAT and FQNNGV. The CDR3 sequence is CGGGGPSGELFF. The CDR3 DNA reads as TGCGGGGGCGGGGGACCCAGCGGGGAGCTGTTTTTT. The full variable domain, rest sourced from reference TRBV11-2 and TRBJ2-2, is EAGVAQSPRYKIIEKRQSVAFWCNPISGHATLYWYQQILGQGPKLLIQFQNNGVVDDSQLPKDRFSAERLKGVDSTLKIQPAKLEDSAVYLCGGGGPSGELFFGEGSRLTVL.

The chain employs TRBV5-8 and TRBJ1-3; no reliable D call. This CDR3 contains 15 residues. Germline assignment: CDR1 SGHTS and CDR2 YDEGEE. V lost 4 bases, J lost 2 bases, and 13 bases lay in between. The CDR3 here is CASSPRMRTGNTIYF. Here the CDR3 DNA reads TGTGCCAGCAGCCCTCGCATGAGGACTGGAAACACCATATATTTT.

The V and J genes are TRBV7-8 and TRBJ1-1; 8 bases map to TRBD1. This CDR3 has 16 residues. The J segment lost 0 bases and the V segment lost 5 bases, leaving 8 bases of the junction unmatched. CDR1 and CDR2 (germline): SGHVS, FQNEAQ. The CDR3 region is CASSNRDRNLNTEAFF. In DNA, the CDR3 is TGTGCCAGCAGCAACCGGGACAGGAACCTGAACACTGAAGCTTTCTTT.

V and J are TRBV7-8 and TRBJ2-7, with a possible D match to TRBD2 (6 bases). V lost 7 bases and J lost 1, with 11 bases in between. Germline V lookup: CDR1 SGHVS, CDR2 FQNEAQ. CDR3 length equals 13 residues. The CDR3 here is CASNPGGSYEQYF. CDR3 sequence (DNA): TGTGCCAGCAACCCTGGAGGGTCCTACGAGCAGTACTTC.

The gene calls are TRBV7-2 and TRBJ2-1; the match to TRBD2 covers 14 bases. This CDR3 has 17 residues. V gave up 1 base and J gave up 7 bases; unmatched junction bases: 6. The germline CDR1 and CDR2 sequences are SGHTA and FQGNSA. The chain's CDR3 is CASSLGSGLAGVNEQFF. Written as DNA, the CDR3 is TGTGCCAGCAGCTTAGGATCGGGACTAGCGGGAGTTAATGAGCAGTTCTTC.

The V and J genes are TRBV18 and TRBJ2-1; possible D gene TRBD2, 6 bases. In germline, CDR1 is KGHSH, CDR2 LQKENI. Trimming removed 4 bases from V and 0 bases from J, with 16 bases in between. This CDR3 contains 17 residues. The CDR3 coding sequence is TGTGCCAGCTCACAACGACTAGACCCTAGCTCCTACAATGAGCAGTTCTTC. This sequence encodes CASSQRLDPSSYNEQFF.

CDR3 nucleotides: TGTGCCTGCCTGGGGCCTAATTATTACAATGAGCAGTTCTTC. Residues: CACLGPNYYNEQFF. V is TRBV30 and J is TRBJ2-1; D is possibly TRBD1 (5 bases). Germline CDR1 reads GTSNPN; CDR2 reads SVGIG (reference sequence). CDR3 size: 14 residues. V lost 6 bases, J lost 4 bases, and 16 bases lay in between.

J is TRBJ1-1 and V is TRBV5-1; 7 bases are shared with TRBD1. With V trimmed by 7 bases and J by 0 bases, 9 bases remained unmatched. The CDR3 covers 15 residues. Germline CDR1 SGHRS, CDR2 YFSETQ. Written as DNA, the CDR3 is TGCGCCAGCTGGGCTACCGGGACAGTGAACACTGAAGCTTTCTTT. It codes for CASWATGTVNTEAFF.

The gene calls are TRBV7-9 and TRBJ2-3; 14 bases match TRBD2. Germline lookup yields CDR1 SEHNR and CDR2 FQNEAQ (reference sequence). This CDR3 comprises 16 residues. The ends lost 4 bases at V and 6 bases at J; junction bases unmatched: 6. The CDR3 bases are TGTGCCAGCAGCTCCCCGGGACTAGCGGGAGTTGATACGCAGTATTTT. It yields the protein CASSSPGLAGVDTQYF. Based on the CDR3 plus reference TRBV7-9 and TRBJ2-3, the full variable domain is DTGVSQNPRHKITKRGQNVTFRCDPISEHNRLYWYRQTLGQGPEFLTYFQNEAQLEKSRLLSDRFSAERPKGSFSTLEIQRTEQGDSAMYLCASSSPGLAGVDTQYFGPGTRLTVL.

This chain uses TRBV10-2 with TRBJ2-4; TRBD2 agrees at 9 bases. Trimming at V came to 3 bases and at J to 7 bases, leaving 4 bases not matched to a gene. CDR3 length: 14 residues. The germline gives CDR1 WSHSY, CDR2 SAAADI. The chain's CDR3 is CASSEKREVNIQYF. The CDR3 bases are TGCGCCAGCAGTGAAAAGCGGGAGGTGAACATTCAGTACTTC.

J is TRBJ2-3 and V is TRBV9, with 10 bases matching TRBD2. The CDR3 consists of 16 residues. The V and J ends lost 0 bases and 3 bases, in that order; junction bases with no gene match: 4. Germline CDR1 reads SGDLS; CDR2 reads YYNGEE. The chain's CDR3 is CASSVAGTSVTDTQYF. In DNA form, the CDR3 reads TGTGCCAGCAGCGTAGCCGGGACTAGCGTGACAGATACGCAGTATTTT.

The chain couples TRBV19 to TRBJ1-2, with no clear D. CDR3 length: 14 residues. Germline-derived CDR1 and CDR2 are LNHDA and SQIVND (reference sequence). The V gene lost 3 bases and the J gene lost 2 bases, with 10 bases spanning the gap. DNA for the CDR3: TGTGCCAGTAGTATGTCCAGGAAGAACTATGGCTACACCTTC. It translates to CASSMSRKNYGYTF.

The chain joins TRBV11-2 to TRBJ1-6, with 10 bases that match TRBD1. CDR1 is SGHAT and CDR2 is FQNNGV in the germline V gene. This CDR3 is 16 amino acids long. The ends lost 4 bases at V and 0 bases at J; junction bases unmatched: 0. For the CDR3, the DNA is TGTGCCAGCAGCTGGACAGGGGGCTCCTATAATTCACCCCTCCACTTT. Protein: CASSWTGGSYNSPLHF.